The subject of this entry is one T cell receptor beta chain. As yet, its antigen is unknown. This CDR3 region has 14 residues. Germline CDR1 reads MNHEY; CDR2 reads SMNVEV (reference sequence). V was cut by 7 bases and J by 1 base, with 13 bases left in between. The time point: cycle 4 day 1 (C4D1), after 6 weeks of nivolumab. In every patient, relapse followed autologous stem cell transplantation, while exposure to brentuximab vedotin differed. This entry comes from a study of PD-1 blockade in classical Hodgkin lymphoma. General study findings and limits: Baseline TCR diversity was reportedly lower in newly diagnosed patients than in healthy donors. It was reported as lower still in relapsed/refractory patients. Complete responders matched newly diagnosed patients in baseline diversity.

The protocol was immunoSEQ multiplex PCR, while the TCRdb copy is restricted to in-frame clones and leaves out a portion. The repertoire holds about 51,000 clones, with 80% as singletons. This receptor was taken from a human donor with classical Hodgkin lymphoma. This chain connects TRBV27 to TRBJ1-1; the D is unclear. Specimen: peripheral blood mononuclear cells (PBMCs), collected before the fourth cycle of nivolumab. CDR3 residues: CASKFDRSNTEAFF. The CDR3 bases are TGTGCCAGCAAATTTGACCGATCGAACACTGAAGCTTTCTTT.